Presented here are 31 T cell receptor beta chains from one specimen sequenced in a study of blood T cells in healthy people across ages. Through a sample-barcoded 5' primer and a J-beta primer mix, a second PCR was run for 7 to 11 cycles. From the 5' RACE reads, TCRdb called clonotypes with MiXCR, one entry per CDR3 protein. The sample lists hundreds of thousands of distinct CDR3 sequences, 20% to 30% occurring once. The same data also contributed to another study, on T cells of mothers and their children.

The sequenced sample was blood. These TCRs come from a boy aged 5-17 years in good health.

The CDR3 nucleotides are TGTGCCGGCAACCTAGCGGGGCTGACTAGCACAGATACGCAGTATTTT. Protein product: CAGNLAGLTSTDTQYF. The chain combines TRBV7-2 with TRBJ2-3; 9 positions agree with TRBD2. The germline V gene encodes CDR1 SGHTA and CDR2 FQGNSA. This CDR3 region has 16 residues. V lost 11 bases and J lost 0; bases outside the gene matches: 12.

This clonotype has a handful of counts. V usage is TRBV14 and J usage is TRBJ2-5, with TRBD1 identical over 7 bases. The DNA matches TRBJ2-1 better at its end, which makes the J call doubtful. Germline-derived CDR1 and CDR2 are SGHDN and FVKESK. The CDR3 has 15 residues. The CDR3 DNA is TGTGCCAGCAGCCAATCGGACAGGCTAGTGGATGAGCAGTTCTTC. Translated: CASSQSDRLVDEQFF.

The rearrangement links TRBV6-5 to TRBJ2-5; a weak D match, TRBD2 (6 bases). The DNA matches TRBJ2-1 better at its end, which makes the J call doubtful. Germline V gene data show CDR1 as MNHEY and CDR2 as SVGAGI. This CDR3 contains 14 residues. The CDR3 DNA follows: TGTGCCAGCAGCCGGGGGACGGTGGGGAATGAGCAGTTCTTC. It encodes CASSRGTVGNEQFF.

The chain has TRBV25-1 and TRBJ2-1; 10 nucleotides match TRBD2. The J segment lost 9 bases and the V segment lost 3 bases, leaving 11 bases of the junction unmatched. The CDR3 length is 16 residues. Germline V gene data show CDR1 as MGHDK and CDR2 as SYGVNS. Here the CDR3 DNA reads TGTGCCAGCAGTGATCATACAGCGGGGGGGCCGAGTGAGCAGTTCTTC. It translates to CASSDHTAGGPSEQFF.

This clonotype was seen only a few times. This chain connects TRBV20-1 to TRBJ1-2; 8 bases map to TRBD1. The CDR3 runs to 12 residues. Germline V gives CDR1 DFQATT, CDR2 SNEGSKA (reference sequence). CDR3 loop: CSSSNPGGVGTF. The CDR3 bases are TGCAGCTCCTCCAACCCAGGGGGCGTGGGTACCTTC.

DNA of the CDR3: TGCAGTGCTAGAGAGTCGGAAGGGCGAAATCAGCCCCAGCATTTT. Amino acid sequence: CSARESEGRNQPQHF. V and J are TRBV20-1 and TRBJ1-5; D not certain. V was shortened by 0 bases and J by 4 bases, with 13 bases between the two germline ends. This CDR3 comprises 15 residues. Per the germline V gene, CDR1 is DFQATT and CDR2 is SNEGSKA (reference sequence).

A note on this clonotype: One end of the junction fails to match germline, which may point to a read error. This chain links TRBV4-1 with TRBJ2-3, with 7 bases lining up with TRBD1. The CDR3 runs 17 residues. Germline CDR1 reads MGHRA; CDR2 reads YSYEKL. The CDR3 spells CASSQSRDRAGEDTEYF. DNA for the CDR3: TGCGCCAGCAGCCAATCCCGAGACAGGGCCGGGGAAGATACGGAGTATTTT.

This clonotype showed up just a few times. This chain joins TRBV6-1 and TRBJ1-2; D might be TRBD1 (6 bases). Germline V gives CDR1 MNHNS, CDR2 SASEGT. The CDR3 sequence is 13 residues long. The ends were cut back, 6 bases at V and 5 bases at J, with 13 bases in the middle. The CDR3 sequence: CASRGAGVYGYTF. The CDR3 region has the DNA TGTGCCAGCAGGGGAGCAGGGGTTTATGGCTACACCTTC.

The chain combines TRBV12-3 or TRBV12-4 with TRBJ2-7, with 10 bases identical to TRBD1. This CDR3 region has 14 residues. V gave up 7 bases and J gave up 3 bases; unmatched junction bases: 6. The DNA for the CDR3 is TGTGCCAGCAAACGAGGGACAGGGGTCTACGAGCAGTACTTC. Its translation is CASKRGTGVYEQYF.

The V and J genes are TRBV15 and TRBJ2-5, with a weak D call TRBD1 (5 bases). Germline assignment: CDR1 LNHNV and CDR2 YYDKDF (reference sequence). The CDR3 spans 14 residues. Trimming left V 0 bases short and J 5 bases short, with 10 bases between. The CDR3: CATSRDKGIETQYF. CDR3 in DNA: TGTGCCACCAGCAGAGATAAGGGGATCGAGACCCAGTACTTC.

This clonotype was picked up many times. The chain links TRBV6-2 or TRBV6-3 to TRBJ2-6; no definite D call. Per the germline V gene, CDR1 is MNHEY and CDR2 is SVGEGT. Trimming left V 9 bases short and J 0 bases short, with 6 bases between. There are 13 residues in the CDR3. The CDR3 region is CASRSSGANVLTF. The CDR3, as DNA: TGTGCCAGTAGGAGCTCTGGGGCCAACGTCCTGACTTTC.

This CDR3 is CASSYGWLAGDSYYEQYF. The DNA for the CDR3 is TGTGCCAGCAGTTACGGGTGGCTAGCGGGGGACTCCTACTACGAGCAGTACTTC. The gene calls are TRBV6-2 or TRBV6-3 and TRBJ2-7; 10 bases agree with TRBD2. From germline, CDR1 is MNHEY and CDR2 SVGEGT. Trimming removed 2 bases from V and 3 bases from J; junction bases left unmatched: 13. The CDR3 is made up of 18 amino acids.

The chain employs TRBV28 and TRBJ2-7; D possibly corresponds to TRBD2 (6 bases). V was cut by 1 base and J by 1 base, with 11 bases left in between. Germline CDR1 and CDR2: MDHEN and SYDVKM. This CDR3 has 15 residues. The CDR3 protein is CASSLFAGTSYEQYF. The CDR3 region has the DNA TGTGCCAGCAGTTTATTCGCGGGGACGTCCTACGAGCAGTACTTC.

This clonotype has just a few counts. The CDR3 DNA is TGTGCCAGCAGCCCTTGGGTTACCTCCTACGAGCAGTACTTC. As protein: CASSPWVTSYEQYF. This rearrangement joins TRBV12-3 or TRBV12-4 to TRBJ2-7; no firm D call. CDR3 length equals 14 residues. V lost 6 bases, J lost 0 bases, and 12 bases lay in between.

The V call is TRBV24-1, the J call TRBJ2-3; TRBD1 agrees at 7 bases. This CDR3 spans 15 amino acids. The V segment lost 4 bases and the J segment 4 bases; nucleotides outside the gene matches: 7. Germline loops: CDR1 KGHDR, CDR2 SFDVKD. CDR3 coding DNA: TGTGCCACCAGTGAGAGCCGACAGGGTTCAGATACGCAGTATTTT. This gives the protein CATSESRQGSDTQYF.

This clonotype showed up just a few times. The chain uses TRBV20-1 and TRBJ2-2; 8 nucleotides align to TRBD1. CDR1 and CDR2 (germline): DFQATT, SNEGSKA (reference sequence). The trim removed 3 bases at V and 0 bases at J, leaving 3 bases unmatched. The CDR3 runs 15 residues. As DNA, the CDR3 is TGCAGTGCTAGGCCGGGACAGGCGAACACCGGGGAGCTGTTTTTT. It encodes CSARPGQANTGELFF.

This clonotype was detected only a few times. V usage is TRBV28 and J usage is TRBJ2-5, with D hard to call. Matching the DNA end better, TRBJ2-7 makes the J call doubtful. Germline-derived CDR1 and CDR2 are MDHEN and SYDVKM. This CDR3 comprises 14 residues. CDR3 protein: CASSHKYIGYEQYF. Here the CDR3 DNA reads TGTGCCAGCAGCCATAAGTATATCGGCTACGAGCAGTACTTC.

This clonotype was seen a few times. This chain links TRBV12-3 or TRBV12-4 with TRBJ2-4; TRBD1 matches at 9 bases. The CDR3 length is 16 residues. The J segment lost 1 base and the V segment lost 5 bases, leaving 6 bases of the junction unmatched. The CDR3 DNA follows: TGTGCCAGCAGTCCTACAGGGGGCGCCGCCAAAAACATTCAGTACTTC. This codes for CASSPTGGAAKNIQYF.

This clonotype was observed a few times. This chain connects TRBV19 to TRBJ2-2, with D perhaps being TRBD1 or TRBD2 (6 bases each). Deletions cut 3 bases from V and 0 bases from J, with 11 bases between. The CDR3 consists of 16 residues. Germline values: CDR1 LNHDA, CDR2 SQIVND (reference sequence). Here the CDR3 reads CASSMYGGANTGELFF. DNA of the CDR3: TGTGCCAGTAGTATGTACGGGGGCGCGAACACCGGGGAGCTGTTTTTT. Variable domain in full (rest from reference TRBV19 and TRBJ2-2): DGGITQSPKYLFRKEGQNVTLSCEQNLNHDAMYWYRQDPGQGLRLIYYSQIVNDFQKGDIAEGYSVSREKKESFPLTVTSAQKNPTAFYLCASSMYGGANTGELFFGEGSRLTVL.

This clonotype was seen only a few times. The chain links TRBV3-1 to TRBJ2-1; 9 bases are a match to TRBD2. Germline assignment: CDR1 LGHDT and CDR2 YNNKEL (reference sequence). With V trimmed by 6 bases and J by 4 bases, 10 bases remained unmatched. The CDR3 consists of 16 residues. The CDR3: CASSRTGGGVYNEQFF. The CDR3 DNA reads as TGTGCCAGCAGTCGGACAGGCGGGGGGGTGTACAATGAGCAGTTCTTC.

The J gene is TRBJ2-2, the V gene TRBV5-1; 7 bases map to TRBD1. Germline V CDR1 and CDR2: SGHRS, YFSETQ. The CDR3 sequence is 15 residues long. V lost 6 bases to trimming and J lost 0 bases; unmatched junction nucleotides: 5. CDR3 DNA sequence: TGCGCCAGCACGAGGGGACAGTCGAACACCGGGGAGCTGTTTTTT. Translating gives CASTRGQSNTGELFF.

V usage is TRBV5-1 and J usage is TRBJ2-1, with 9 bases identical to TRBD2. Trimming cost V 9 bases and J 8 bases; bases outside gene matches: 15. The CDR3 is 15 amino acids. The V gene's germline CDR1 is SGHRS and CDR2 YFSETQ. CDR3 loop: CATHLEASGEDEQFF. Written as DNA, the CDR3 is TGCGCCACCCACCTGGAGGCTAGCGGGGAGGATGAGCAGTTCTTC.

V usage is TRBV28 and J usage is TRBJ1-1; D is unclear. The CDR3 contains 15 residues. Germline V gene data show CDR1 as MDHEN and CDR2 as SYDVKM. V was cut by 4 bases and J by 1 base, with 13 bases left in between. The CDR3, as DNA: TGTGCCAGCAGTTCATCCTCCCCCGCGAACACTGAAGCTTTCTTT. It codes for CASSSSSPANTEAFF.

The chain links TRBV4-1 to TRBJ2-7; 9 bases line up with TRBD1. The V gene end was trimmed by 5 bases and the J gene end by 6 bases; junction bases not matched to a gene: 2. The CDR3 sequence is 12 residues long. Germline values: CDR1 MGHRA, CDR2 YSYEKL. The CDR3 loop reads CASSGTGTEQYF. DNA for the CDR3: TGCGCCAGCAGCGGGACAGGGACCGAGCAGTACTTC.

This chain connects TRBV7-3 to TRBJ2-5; the D is unclear. Trimming shortened V by 1 base and J by 3 bases, and 6 bases separated the two germline ends. The CDR3 spans 13 residues. Germline V lookup: CDR1 SGHTA, CDR2 FQGTGA. CDR3: CASSLSVKETQYF. The CDR3 nucleotides read TGTGCCAGCAGCTTAAGCGTGAAAGAGACCCAGTACTTC.

The J gene is TRBJ2-7, the V gene TRBV29-1; the match to TRBD2 covers 9 bases. V gave up 3 bases and J gave up 3 bases; unmatched junction bases: 6. Germline assignment: CDR1 SQVTM and CDR2 ANQGSEA. This CDR3 is built from 14 residues. CDR3 loop: CSVDVAGGGYEQYF. The CDR3 region has the DNA TGCAGCGTTGATGTGGCGGGGGGGGGCTACGAGCAGTACTTC.

The genes are TRBV23-1 and TRBJ2-7; TRBD1 aligns across 9 bases. TRBV23-1 is recorded as an ORF, its role being uncertain. With V trimmed by 2 bases and J by 4 bases, 12 bases remained unmatched. CDR3 length equals 17 residues. The CDR3 spells CASSQPGQGITTYEQYF. Written as DNA, the CDR3 is TGCGCCAGCAGTCAACCCGGACAGGGGATAACGACTTACGAGCAGTACTTC.

This clonotype has just a few counts. The V gene is TRBV29-1, the J gene TRBJ2-5; either TRBD1 or TRBD2 may supply D (5 bases each). The V gene lost 4 bases and the J gene lost 0 bases, with 9 bases spanning the gap. The CDR3 extends over 13 amino acids. CDR1 is SQVTM and CDR2 is ANQGSEA in the germline V gene. CDR3 loop: CSVVGEYQETQYF. DNA for the CDR3: TGCAGCGTTGTAGGGGAGTACCAAGAGACCCAGTACTTC.

The rearrangement joins TRBV9 to TRBJ2-7; D not resolved. Germline loops: CDR1 SGDLS, CDR2 YYNGEE. The germline V and J ends were trimmed by 4 bases and 5 bases, with 16 bases remaining between them. The CDR3 spans 14 residues. The CDR3 DNA reads as TGTGCCAGCAGCCCCGGACCCTTCTCTAACGAGCAGTACTTC. Translated, it gives CASSPGPFSNEQYF.

In its sample, this clonotype was seen a few times. The rearrangement links TRBV20-1 to TRBJ2-1; 9 bases are a match to TRBD2. Germline V CDR1 and CDR2: DFQATT, SNEGSKA (reference sequence). V trimming: 1 base; J trimming: 4 bases; junction bases outside the gene matches: 8. This CDR3 has 16 amino acids. CDR3 nucleotide sequence: TGCAGTGCTAGAGTGCGGGGGGGCCTTCGTTACAATGAGCAGTTCTTC. Its protein is CSARVRGGLRYNEQFF.

The gene calls are TRBV20-1 and TRBJ1-6; the D is unclear. This CDR3 has 14 amino acids. The germline gives CDR1 DFQATT, CDR2 SNEGSKA (reference sequence). The germline V and J ends were trimmed by 6 bases and 7 bases, with 16 bases remaining between them. The DNA of the CDR3 is TGCAGTGCCACTAGTGGCGGGTTAAATTCACCCCTCCACTTT. This encodes CSATSGGLNSPLHF.